The 17 T cell receptor beta chains below were found in one sample sequenced in a study of T cell repertoires in cytomegalovirus infection. TCRdb recomputed calls from the reads with MiXCR, one row per CDR3 protein. Among roughly 34,000 distinct CDR3 sequences listed, over 50% were seen once. No cognate antigen is known for these TCRs. This sample comprised CD8+ T cells from cultured PBMCs, obtained from culture after CMV antigen stimulation. These receptors originate from a human donor in good health (CMV status not recorded). Some clones in this sample may be carry-over from other donors' samples.

This chain connects TRBV7-2 to TRBJ2-3; no firm D call. The V end lost 5 bases, the J end lost 7 bases, and 10 bases lay between the germline ends. This CDR3 has 12 residues. Germline CDR1 SGHTA, CDR2 FQGNSA. CDR3 sequence: CASSPDANTQYF. The CDR3 DNA is TGTGCCAGCAGCCCGGACGCTAATACGCAGTATTTT.

A few counts support this clonotype. The rearrangement links TRBV7-8 to TRBJ2-1; D might be TRBD1 (6 bases). CDR3 length equals 16 residues. V lost 3 bases and J 6 bases, leaving 18 bases between the germline ends. In germline, CDR1 is SGHVS, CDR2 FQNEAQ. The CDR3 coding sequence is TGTGCCAGCAGCTTGGAAGGGACACTACCGTTCAATGAGCAGTTCTTC. Translated: CASSLEGTLPFNEQFF.

Ten or more counts support this clonotype. The chain couples TRBV11-2 to TRBJ2-1; 7 bases agree with TRBD1. The CDR3 spans 14 residues. Germline loops: CDR1 SGHAT, CDR2 FQNNGV. With V trimmed by 6 bases and J by 7 bases, 9 bases remained unmatched. The CDR3 loop is CASRQLTGLNEQFF. Written as DNA, the CDR3 is TGTGCCAGCAGGCAACTGACAGGGTTGAATGAGCAGTTCTTC.

J is TRBJ2-1 and V is TRBV7-3; D remains unclear. In germline, CDR1 is SGHTA, CDR2 FQGTGA. CDR3 length: 15 residues. With 1 base removed from V and 7 bases from J, the gap between germline ends came to 14 bases. This chain's CDR3 is CASSLRQNIPNEQFF. The CDR3 DNA reads as TGTGCCAGCAGCTTAAGGCAAAACATCCCAAATGAGCAGTTCTTC.

A few counts support this clonotype. The chain carries TRBV7-8 and TRBJ2-1, with 7 bases fitting TRBD2. This CDR3 has 15 residues. Germline V CDR1 and CDR2: SGHVS, FQNEAQ. After removal of 7 bases from V and 5 bases from J, the junction contained 11 bases not matched to a gene. In DNA form, the CDR3 reads TGTGCCAGCAATCCTAGCGGCTACCCCGACAATGAGCAGTTCTTC. Its protein product is CASNPSGYPDNEQFF.

V gene TRBV7-8 combines with J gene TRBJ1-3; TRBD1 might be the D (5 bases). V dropped 5 bases and J dropped 0 bases, with 14 bases sitting between them. The CDR3 has 16 amino acids. Germline lookup yields CDR1 SGHVS and CDR2 FQNEAQ. The CDR3 DNA follows: TGTGCCAGCAGCCCCAGGGTAGGGTTCTCTGGAAACACCATATATTTT. Protein sequence: CASSPRVGFSGNTIYF.

J is TRBJ2-7 and V is TRBV27; 9 bases line up with TRBD2. The CDR3 runs to 16 residues. The V gene end was trimmed by 5 bases and the J gene end by 4 bases; junction bases not matched to a gene: 12. Looked up from germline, CDR1 is MNHEY and CDR2 is SMNVEV (reference sequence). As DNA, the CDR3 is TGTGCCAGCAGTCCCCGTGGTAGCGGGAGAAATTACGAGCAGTACTTC. It yields the protein CASSPRGSGRNYEQYF.

The rearrangement uses TRBV5-4 and TRBJ2-7; 9 nucleotides agree with TRBD1. The V segment lost 4 bases and the J segment 0 bases; nucleotides outside the gene matches: 8. CDR1 and CDR2 from the germline V gene are SGHNT and YYREEE (reference sequence). CDR3 size: 16 residues. CDR3 in amino acids: CASSHGQGLYSYEQYF. CDR3 in DNA: TGTGCCAGCAGCCACGGACAGGGGCTATACTCCTACGAGCAGTACTTC. Full variable domain (missing parts from reference TRBV5-4 and TRBJ2-7): ETGVTQSPTHLIKTRGQQVTLRCSSQSGHNTVSWYQQALGQGPQFIFQYYREEENGRGNFPPRFSGLQFPNYSSELNVNALELDDSALYLCASSHGQGLYSYEQYFGPGTRLTVT.

The genes are TRBV5-4 and TRBJ2-7; maybe TRBD2 (6 bases). The ends were cut back, 4 bases at V and 3 bases at J, with 11 bases in the middle. The CDR3 is 13 amino acids. Per germline, CDR1 SGHNT and CDR2 YYREEE (reference sequence). CDR3 sequence (DNA): TGTGCCAGCAGCCCCGGGAGCTACTACGAGCAGTACTTC. As protein: CASSPGSYYEQYF.

The rearrangement links TRBV7-2 to TRBJ2-3; 9 bases map to TRBD1. CDR1 is SGHTA and CDR2 is FQGNSA in the germline V gene. This CDR3 is 17 amino acids long. J was trimmed by 2 bases and V by 5 bases; bases with no gene match: 11. CDR3 sequence (DNA): TGTGCCAGCAGCGTAATCTCCGGGACAGGGTTCACAGATACGCAGTATTTT. This encodes CASSVISGTGFTDTQYF.

This clonotype was detected once. This chain joins TRBV19 and TRBJ1-1, with a tentative D call TRBD1 (6 bases). Germline values: CDR1 LNHDA, CDR2 SQIVND (reference sequence). V lost 3 bases to trimming and J lost 4 bases, with 18 bases between them. The CDR3 loop spans 16 amino acids. CDR3: CASSMGNRVGITEAFF. The CDR3 DNA reads TGTGCCAGTAGTATGGGGAACAGGGTCGGTATCACTGAAGCTTTCTTT.

The chain couples TRBV20-1 to TRBJ2-7; D is undetermined. Germline lookup yields CDR1 DFQATT and CDR2 SNEGSKA (reference sequence). This CDR3 region has 14 residues. V was clipped by 5 bases and J by 0 bases, with 14 bases between them. CDR3: CSAELLPSSYEQYF. The CDR3 region has the DNA TGCAGTGCTGAGTTACTTCCGAGCTCCTACGAGCAGTACTTC.

Comments on this clonotype: The DNA is omitted, as the CDR3 cannot be located on it reliably, and the CDR3 follows TCRdb's listing. The chain carries TRBV7-5 and TRBJ1-1; the table assigns TRBD1, which was not confirmed against the DNA. TRBV7-5 is tagged as a pseudogene. The CDR3 adds up to 14 amino acids, both ends counted. This CDR3 is CISVPEGGGGGAFF.

This clonotype has more than one count but fewer than ten. V and J are TRBV7-3 and TRBJ2-7, with 7 bases aligning to TRBD2. The CDR3 runs to 14 residues. V dropped 5 bases and J dropped 0; count of bases not matched to a gene: 4. The V gene's germline CDR1 is SGHTA and CDR2 FQGTGA. Written as DNA, the CDR3 is TGTGCCAGCAGCCAGCGGGGTGGCTCCTACGAGCAGTACTTC. Translated: CASSQRGGSYEQYF.

This chain links TRBV27 with TRBJ1-4; D not certain. The CDR3 sequence is 15 residues long. V was shortened by 2 bases and J by 2 bases, with 9 bases between the two germline ends. The germline V gene has CDR1 MNHEY and CDR2 SMNVEV (reference sequence). This CDR3 is CASSLELGTNEKLFF. The CDR3 DNA sequence: TGTGCCAGCAGTTTAGAGCTGGGGACTAATGAAAAACTGTTTTTT.

The chain employs TRBV7-8 and TRBJ2-5; D uncertain. Germline CDR1 and CDR2: SGHVS and FQNEAQ. The germline V and J ends were trimmed by 1 base and 2 bases, with 8 bases remaining between them. The CDR3 totals 14 residues. In nucleotides, the CDR3 is TGTGCCAGCAGCTTAGTAACCCCGCAAGAGACCCAGTACTTC. It specifies CASSLVTPQETQYF.

The CDR3 DNA follows: TGTGCCAGCACCTTCGGGGGGTTGTCCTACAATGAGCAGTTCTTC. It encodes CASTFGGLSYNEQFF. The genes are TRBV7-2 and TRBJ2-1; TRBD2 matches 7 bases. The germline V gene encodes CDR1 SGHTA and CDR2 FQGNSA. V was pared by 7 bases and J by 1 base, with 7 bases of the junction left unmatched. This CDR3 has 15 amino acids.